The rows below give T cell receptor beta chains drawn from one sample of a study of CD8+ T cells in alopecia areata. The repertoire was sequenced with immunoSEQ multiplex PCR; TCRdb's copy has only in-frame clones and lacks some. The table records about 200,000 clones, 60% of them present only once. The sequences come from CD4+ T cells sorted from blood, collected at week 24, from a patient treated with tofacitinib. Receptors were obtained from a human donor with alopecia areata. The CDR3 runs from the conserved cysteine through the conserved F or W. D genes are given only for firm matches. Clone size is given for some rows only: seen once, a few or many times, or a class if the clone is expanded.

V gene: TRBV2
D gene: .
clone size: .
J gene: TRBJ1-6
CDR3 DNA: TGTGCCAGCAGTAAGGGACGGGAGAATTCACCCCTCCACTTT
CDR3 protein: CASSKGRENSPLHF

V gene: TRBV30
D gene: .
clone size: .
J gene: TRBJ1-2
CDR3 DNA: TGTGCCTGGGCCCTCGGGTTGGGCTACACCTTC
CDR3 protein: CAWALGLGYTF

V gene: TRBV7-2
D gene: .
clone size: .
J gene: TRBJ2-7
CDR3 DNA: TGTGCCAGCAGCTTTAGTGGGTCCGAGCAGTACTTC
CDR3 protein: CASSFSGSEQYF

V gene: TRBV29-1
D gene: .
clone size: .
J gene: TRBJ1-1
CDR3 DNA: TGCAGCGTCGGAGGGACACTGCAAGGGGAAGCTTTCTTT
CDR3 protein: CSVGGTLQGEAFF

V gene: TRBV29-1
D gene: .
clone size: .
J gene: TRBJ1-1
CDR3 DNA: TGCAGCGGCTACATGAACACTGAAGCTTTCTTT
CDR3 protein: CSGYMNTEAFF

V gene: TRBV7-9
D gene: TRBD1
clone size: few
J gene: TRBJ2-7
CDR3 DNA: TGTGCCAGCAGGCCAGACAGGGTCAGCTCCTACGAGCAGTACTTC
CDR3 protein: CASRPDRVSSYEQYF

V gene: TRBV4-3
D gene: .
clone size: once
J gene: TRBJ2-7
CDR3 DNA: TGCGCCAGCAGCCAGCAGTGGCCTTCCAGCTCCTATGAGCAGTACTTC
CDR3 protein: CASSQQWPSSSYEQYF

V gene: TRBV7-2
D gene: .
clone size: .
J gene: TRBJ1-2
CDR3 DNA: TGTGCCAGCAGCCCCACCAGGGAGGAGGGCTACACCTTC
CDR3 protein: CASSPTREEGYTF

V gene: TRBV7-9
D gene: .
clone size: few
J gene: TRBJ1-4
CDR3 DNA: TGTGCCAGCAGCCGGGGGAACAATGAAAAACTGTTTTTT
CDR3 protein: CASSRGNNEKLFF

V gene: TRBV5-1
D gene: .
clone size: .
J gene: TRBJ1-1
CDR3 DNA: TGCGCCAGCAGCTTCCTGGAAGGGAACACTGAAGCTTTCTTT
CDR3 protein: CASSFLEGNTEAFF

V gene: TRBV7-2
D gene: .
clone size: .
J gene: TRBJ1-1
CDR3 DNA: TGTGCCAGCAGCCAAGACCCTACAATGAACACTGAAGCTTTCTTT
CDR3 protein: CASSQDPTMNTEAFF

V gene: TRBV29-1
D gene: .
clone size: once
J gene: TRBJ1-2
CDR3 DNA: TGCAGCGTGGACCAGCAGGGTAGCACCTTC
CDR3 protein: CSVDQQGSTF

V gene: TRBV14
D gene: .
clone size: .
J gene: TRBJ1-1
CDR3 DNA: TGTGCCAGCAGCCAAGTGGGGTCCCAATGGATGGCTTTCTTT
CDR3 protein: CASSQVGSQWMAFF

V gene: TRBV4-1
D gene: .
clone size: .
J gene: TRBJ1-4
CDR3 DNA: TGCGCCAGCAGCCAAGGTCAGCCCAAGGGTGAAAAACTGTTTTTT
CDR3 protein: CASSQGQPKGEKLFF

V gene: TRBV5-1
D gene: TRBD1
clone size: .
J gene: TRBJ2-1
CDR3 DNA: TGCGCCAGCAGCCCCGGGACAGTCTACAATGAGCAGTTCTTC
CDR3 protein: CASSPGTVYNEQFF

V gene: TRBV2
D gene: .
clone size: .
J gene: TRBJ2-7
CDR3 DNA: TGTGCCAGCAGTGTGGAGGTCTACGAGCAGTACTTC
CDR3 protein: CASSVEVYEQYF

V gene: TRBV15
D gene: .
clone size: .
J gene: TRBJ2-1
CDR3 DNA: TGTGCCACCAGCAGAGATTCCGGGCATCCGGGAACGGGGCAGTTCTTC
CDR3 protein: CATSRDSGHPGTGQFF

V gene: TRBV5-1
D gene: .
clone size: few
J gene: TRBJ1-1
CDR3 DNA: TGCGCCAGCAGCTTGGCCGGGAACACTGAAGCTTTCTTT
CDR3 protein: CASSLAGNTEAFF

V gene: TRBV6-5
D gene: .
clone size: .
J gene: TRBJ2-1
CDR3 DNA: TGTGCCACCACGGGACTCTCGAGCTCCTACAATGAGCAGTTCTTC
CDR3 protein: CATTGLSSSYNEQFF

V gene: TRBV29-1
D gene: .
clone size: few
J gene: TRBJ2-2
CDR3 DNA: TGCAGCGTTGAAGGGCCCGAGGGGGCCGGGGAGCTGTTTTTT
CDR3 protein: CSVEGPEGAGELFF

V gene: TRBV29-1
D gene: .
clone size: few
J gene: TRBJ2-2
CDR3 DNA: TGCAGCGTTGCCGTCACCGGGGAGCTGTTTTTT
CDR3 protein: CSVAVTGELFF

V gene: TRBV4-3
D gene: .
clone size: few
J gene: TRBJ2-7
CDR3 DNA: TGCGCCAGCAGCCAGGCGGTCTCCTACGAGCAGTACTTC
CDR3 protein: CASSQAVSYEQYF

V gene: TRBV7-3
D gene: .
clone size: .
J gene: TRBJ1-2
CDR3 DNA: TGTGCCAGCAGCTCGGACAGCCGGAGGGGCTATGGCTACACCTTC
CDR3 protein: CASSSDSRRGYGYTF

V gene: TRBV5-1
D gene: .
clone size: once
J gene: TRBJ1-1
CDR3 DNA: TGCGCCAGCAGCTTGGGGGGGACCGAGAACACTGAAGCTTTCTTT
CDR3 protein: CASSLGGTENTEAFF

V gene: TRBV10-3
D gene: TRBD2
clone size: few
J gene: TRBJ2-1
CDR3 DNA: TGTGCCATCTATTGGGGAGGGCCGATGGGCAACAATGAGCAGTTCTTC
CDR3 protein: CAIYWGGPMGNNEQFF

V gene: TRBV5-1
D gene: TRBD2
clone size: .
J gene: TRBJ2-5
CDR3 DNA: TGCGCCAGCAGCCTCGGTGGGCTAGCGGGGGGTCAAGAGACCCAGTACTTC
CDR3 protein: CASSLGGLAGGQETQYF

V gene: TRBV29-1
D gene: .
clone size: .
J gene: TRBJ1-3
CDR3 DNA: TGCAGCGTCTTACAGTTGTCTGGAAACACCATATATTTT
CDR3 protein: CSVLQLSGNTIYF

V gene: TRBV18
D gene: .
clone size: .
J gene: TRBJ1-2
CDR3 DNA: TGTGCCAGCTCACCACCGATGAGTGGGGCCTACTTC
CDR3 protein: CASSPPMSGAYF